These 28 T cell receptor beta chains were all obtained from the same sample, sequenced in a study of blood T cell repertoires in COVID-19. Libraries were prepared by immunoSEQ multiplex PCR; TCRdb keeps only in-frame clonotypes and omits some of them. Of roughly 250,000 clones detected, around 90% appear once; the ten largest clones hold under 6.5%. Sequencing was carried out using PBMCs or T cells enriched from blood (not recorded which). These receptors originate from a woman in her 30s with acute COVID-19.

The chain employs TRBV6-2 or TRBV6-3 and TRBJ1-6; 12 positions match TRBD1. Germline-derived CDR1 and CDR2 are MNHEY and SVGEGT. The CDR3 is 16 amino acids. V lost 2 bases, J lost 9 bases, and 5 bases stayed unmatched. The CDR3 loop reads CASSYGDRGLRSPLHF. CDR3 in DNA: TGTGCCAGCAGTTACGGGGACAGGGGGCTTCGTTCACCCCTCCACTTT.

This chain links TRBV30 with TRBJ1-2; D unclear. Germline CDR1 reads GTSNPN; CDR2 reads SVGIG (reference sequence). The CDR3 consists of 13 residues. With 3 bases removed from V and 2 bases from J, the gap between germline ends came to 10 bases. The CDR3 region has the DNA TGTGCCTGGAGCCCGGGTCGGAACTATGGCTACACCTTC. Translated, it gives CAWSPGRNYGYTF.

The chain uses TRBV12-3 or TRBV12-4 and TRBJ1-1; D is uncertain. The CDR3 consists of 13 residues. V was shortened by 2 bases and J by 1 base, with 5 bases between the two germline ends. The CDR3 bases are TGTGCCAGCAGTTTAAGCCAGAACACTGAAGCTTTCTTT. Amino acids: CASSLSQNTEAFF.

The genes are TRBV7-2 and TRBJ2-7, with TRBD2 identical over 14 bases. The V gene end was trimmed by 5 bases and the J gene end by 8 bases; junction bases not matched to a gene: 11. The CDR3 totals 16 residues. Germline V gene data show CDR1 as SGHTA and CDR2 as FQGNSA. CDR3 residues: CASSPGLAGVDAKQYF. CDR3 nucleotide sequence: TGTGCCAGCAGCCCGGGACTAGCGGGAGTTGATGCGAAGCAGTACTTC. Based on the CDR3 plus reference TRBV7-2 and TRBJ2-7, the full variable domain is GAGVSQSPSNKVTEKGKDVELRCDPISGHTALYWYRQSLGQGLEFLIYFQGNSAPDKSGLPSDRFSAERTGGSVSTLTIQRTQQEDSAVYLCASSPGLAGVDAKQYFGPGTRLTVT.

This chain links TRBV7-2 with TRBJ1-2; D unclear. The CDR3 covers 12 residues. V was clipped by 1 base and J by 7 bases, with 7 bases between them. The germline V gene has CDR1 SGHTA and CDR2 FQGNSA. The CDR3 reads CASSLGARGYTF. CDR3 DNA sequence: TGTGCCAGCAGCTTAGGGGCGCGTGGCTACACCTTC. The variable domain in full, completed from reference TRBV7-2 and TRBJ1-2, reads GAGVSQSPSNKVTEKGKDVELRCDPISGHTALYWYRQSLGQGLEFLIYFQGNSAPDKSGLPSDRFSAERTGGSVSTLTIQRTQQEDSAVYLCASSLGARGYTFGSGTRLTVV.

J is TRBJ2-1 and V is TRBV13; D gene uncertain. CDR3 size: 11 residues. Germline V gene data show CDR1 as PRHDT and CDR2 as FYEKMQ (reference sequence). V was shortened by 0 bases and J by 16 bases, with 10 bases between the two germline ends. CDR3 region: CASSLGQVIFF. CDR3 in DNA: TGTGCCAGCAGCTTAGGGCAGGTAATCTTCTTC.

The chain uses TRBV10-2 and TRBJ2-5; 9 bases are shared with TRBD2. The CDR3 spans 20 residues. Trimming took 7 bases from V and 5 from J; bases not matched to a gene: 26. Germline values: CDR1 WSHSY, CDR2 SAAADI. CDR3 in DNA: TGCGCCAGCACCCCCCCTTCTAGCGGGAAAGAGTGGTTAAAGAGGGAGACCCAGTACTTC. It codes for CASTPPSSGKEWLKRETQYF.

The J gene is TRBJ1-2, the V gene TRBV29-1; possible D gene TRBD1, 6 bases. The CDR3 totals 15 residues. Germline V gene sequence: CDR1 SQVTM, CDR2 ANQGSEA. The V end was cut by 3 bases, the J end by 2 bases, with 16 bases between. This CDR3 reads CSVDRPGAPNYGYTF. The CDR3 DNA reads TGCAGCGTTGACCGCCCAGGGGCCCCAAACTATGGCTACACCTTC.

This clone was recorded once. The rearrangement joins TRBV5-1 to TRBJ2-7; TRBD2 might be the D (6 bases). Looked up from germline, CDR1 is SGHRS and CDR2 is YFSETQ. This CDR3 region has 13 residues. Trimming took 7 bases from V and 0 from J, leaving 11 bases between them. The CDR3 loop is CASGPGDSYEQYF. CDR3 nucleotides: TGCGCCAGCGGACCGGGGGACTCCTACGAGCAGTACTTC. The whole variable domain, filled in from reference TRBV5-1 and TRBJ2-7, reads KAGVTQTPRYLIKTRGQQVTLSCSPISGHRSVSWYQQTPGQGLQFLFEYFSETQRNKGNFPGRFSGRQFSNSRSEMNVSTLELGDSALYLCASGPGDSYEQYFGPGTRLTVT.

The chain is built from TRBV7-9 and TRBJ2-3; possibly TRBD1 for D (5 bases). Looked up from germline, CDR1 is SEHNR and CDR2 is FQNEAQ (reference sequence). V was shortened by 3 bases and J by 0 bases, with 10 bases between the two germline ends. This CDR3 contains 15 residues. In DNA, the CDR3 is TGTGCCAGCAGCTTCGGGCAGGGTAGCACAGATACGCAGTATTTT. This encodes CASSFGQGSTDTQYF.

The chain recombines TRBV7-2 with TRBJ1-5; 10 positions match TRBD1. The germline gives CDR1 SGHTA, CDR2 FQGNSA. The CDR3 extends over 16 amino acids. Germline trimming cut 5 bases from V and 3 bases from J; bases unmatched to any gene: 7. The CDR3: CASSPKTGGNNQPQHF. CDR3 nucleotide sequence: TGTGCCAGCAGCCCAAAGACAGGGGGCAACAATCAGCCCCAGCATTTT.

The chain combines TRBV9 with TRBJ2-5; no clear D. This CDR3 comprises 15 residues. The germline CDR1 and CDR2 sequences are SGDLS and YYNGEE. V shed 5 bases and J shed 4 bases, with 18 bases lying between them. The CDR3 loop reads CASSAASSTAETQYF. In DNA form, the CDR3 reads TGTGCCAGCAGTGCCGCTTCTTCAACAGCAGAGACCCAGTACTTC.

This clone has just one count. The gene calls are TRBV19 and TRBJ2-2; TRBD2 agrees at 8 bases. The CDR3 has 15 amino acids. The V and J ends lost 5 bases and 2 bases, in that order; junction bases with no gene match: 4. Germline loops: CDR1 LNHDA, CDR2 SQIVND (reference sequence). The CDR3 sequence is CASSSRGANTGELFF. As DNA, the CDR3 is TGTGCCAGTAGTTCGCGGGGGGCCAACACCGGGGAGCTGTTTTTT.

The J gene is TRBJ2-3, the V gene TRBV5-4; 13 bases are a match to TRBD2. The germline gives CDR1 SGHNT, CDR2 YYREEE (reference sequence). The CDR3 runs 16 residues. V gave up 1 base and J gave up 3 bases; unmatched junction bases: 2. In DNA, the CDR3 is TGTGCCAGCAGCTTGAGGACTAGCGGGAGAACAGATACGCAGTATTTT. Its translation is CASSLRTSGRTDTQYF.

The J gene is TRBJ2-5, the V gene TRBV6-5; TRBD1 aligns across 10 bases. From germline, CDR1 is MNHEY and CDR2 SVGAGI. This CDR3 contains 15 residues. After removal of 6 bases from V and 4 bases from J, the junction contained 8 bases not matched to a gene. The DNA of the CDR3 is TGTGCCAGCAGCCAAAGACAGGGGGCGCGAGAGACCCAGTACTTC. Translation: CASSQRQGARETQYF.

In this sample, this clone turned up a few times. The rearrangement links TRBV28 to TRBJ1-3; D is uncertain. CDR1 MDHEN and CDR2 SYDVKM come from the germline V gene. The V gene lost 5 bases and the J gene lost 0 bases, with 11 bases spanning the gap. CDR3 length: 15 amino acids. The DNA of the CDR3 is TGTGCCAGCAGTCCAGGAGACTACTCTGGAAACACCATATATTTT. The encoded protein is CASSPGDYSGNTIYF.

The rearrangement links TRBV2 to TRBJ2-7, with 14 nucleotides matching TRBD2. V was clipped by 6 bases and J by 7 bases; unmatched bases: 8. The CDR3 extends over 15 amino acids. The germline V gene has CDR1 SNHLY and CDR2 FYNNEI. DNA of the CDR3: TGTGCCAGCAGCCCCGGGACTAGCGGGAGTAGGGAGCAGTACTTC. Protein product: CASSPGTSGSREQYF.

This chain connects TRBV5-4 to TRBJ1-2, with 9 bases aligning to TRBD1. The germline V gene encodes CDR1 SGHNT and CDR2 YYREEE (reference sequence). This CDR3 has 14 amino acids. Trimming cost V 2 bases and J 7 bases; bases outside gene matches: 6. The CDR3 region has the DNA TGTGCCAGCAGCTTACCGGGACAGGGTGGTGGCTACACCTTC. Its protein is CASSLPGQGGGYTF.

The chain carries TRBV11-3 and TRBJ2-5; TRBD1 is a possible D gene (6 bases). The CDR3 is 14 amino acids. Germline assignment: CDR1 SGHNT and CDR2 YENEEA. Trimming cost V 4 bases and J 5 bases, with 14 bases left between them. CDR3: CASSSGAPGETQYF. Here the CDR3 DNA reads TGTGCCAGCAGCTCAGGGGCTCCCGGGGAGACCCAGTACTTC.

The chain links TRBV5-4 to TRBJ1-2; 8 bases fit TRBD1. This CDR3 spans 16 amino acids. V shed 0 bases and J 1 base; nucleotides not matched to a gene: 5. The germline CDR1 and CDR2 sequences are SGHNT and YYREEE (reference sequence). The CDR3 loop is CASSLAGGGGNYGYTF. DNA of the CDR3: TGTGCCAGCAGCTTGGCAGGGGGCGGAGGTAACTATGGCTACACCTTC.

The J gene is TRBJ1-1, the V gene TRBV9; no clear D. The CDR3 loop spans 14 amino acids. The germline gives CDR1 SGDLS, CDR2 YYNGEE. Trimming shortened V by 4 bases and J by 0 bases, and 10 bases separated the two germline ends. CDR3 in DNA: TGTGCCAGCAGCCCCAGGCTGATGAACACTGAAGCTTTCTTT. This translates into CASSPRLMNTEAFF.

The genes are TRBV2 and TRBJ1-4; D is perhaps TRBD1 (6 bases). Trimming took 6 bases from V and 4 from J, leaving 18 bases between them. The CDR3 totals 16 residues. Germline V gene data show CDR1 as SNHLY and CDR2 as FYNNEI. Here the CDR3 reads CASRTGTPSGNEKLFF. CDR3 DNA: TGTGCCAGCAGGACCGGGACACCTTCGGGTAATGAAAAACTGTTTTTT.

The rearrangement joins TRBV18 to TRBJ1-6, with D uncertain. Trimming left V 3 bases short and J 4 bases short, with 13 bases between. This CDR3 region has 16 residues. Germline loops: CDR1 KGHSH, CDR2 LQKENI. Here the CDR3 DNA reads TGTGCCAGCTCACCCAGAGGACTGAGATATAATTCACCCCTCCACTTT. This translates into CASSPRGLRYNSPLHF.

The chain has TRBV5-1 and TRBJ2-2, with 7 bases fitting TRBD1. The CDR3 extends over 13 amino acids. V dropped 7 bases and J dropped 3; count of bases not matched to a gene: 3. The germline V gene encodes CDR1 SGHRS and CDR2 YFSETQ. The CDR3, as DNA: TGCGCCAGCCGGACAGGCTACACCGGGGAGCTGTTTTTT. Amino acid sequence: CASRTGYTGELFF.

This clone has only one observation. The V and J genes are TRBV19 and TRBJ2-1, with 8 bases aligning to TRBD2. The CDR3 sequence is 15 residues long. V was pared by 1 base and J by 10 bases, with 9 bases of the junction left unmatched. Germline V gives CDR1 LNHDA, CDR2 SQIVND (reference sequence). As DNA, the CDR3 is TGTGCCAGTAGTATAGCAGCGGGAGTTGTTGGAGAGCAGTTCTTC. This encodes CASSIAAGVVGEQFF.

The chain uses TRBV19 and TRBJ1-5; 8 nucleotides align to TRBD1. Looked up from germline, CDR1 is LNHDA and CDR2 is SQIVND (reference sequence). The trim removed 7 bases at V and 0 bases at J, leaving 14 bases unmatched. CDR3 length equals 18 residues. The chain's CDR3 is CASTRTGLKLNSNQPQHF. Here the CDR3 DNA reads TGTGCCAGTACCAGGACAGGGCTCAAGTTAAATAGCAATCAGCCCCAGCATTTT.

V is TRBV2 and J is TRBJ2-7; possible D gene TRBD1, 6 bases. CDR3 length equals 14 residues. Germline V gene sequence: CDR1 SNHLY, CDR2 FYNNEI. The V end was cut by 4 bases, the J end by 2 bases, with 12 bases between. This chain's CDR3 is CASSVGAGAYEQYF. DNA for the CDR3: TGTGCCAGCAGTGTAGGAGCAGGGGCCTACGAGCAGTACTTC.

The rearrangement links TRBV2 to TRBJ1-3, with no clear D. Germline assignment: CDR1 SNHLY and CDR2 FYNNEI. CDR3 size: 13 residues. Trimming stripped 6 bases from V and 3 bases from J, with 9 bases between. The CDR3 sequence: CASRRLFGNTIYF. The DNA for the CDR3 is TGTGCCAGCAGGAGGTTGTTTGGAAACACCATATATTTT.